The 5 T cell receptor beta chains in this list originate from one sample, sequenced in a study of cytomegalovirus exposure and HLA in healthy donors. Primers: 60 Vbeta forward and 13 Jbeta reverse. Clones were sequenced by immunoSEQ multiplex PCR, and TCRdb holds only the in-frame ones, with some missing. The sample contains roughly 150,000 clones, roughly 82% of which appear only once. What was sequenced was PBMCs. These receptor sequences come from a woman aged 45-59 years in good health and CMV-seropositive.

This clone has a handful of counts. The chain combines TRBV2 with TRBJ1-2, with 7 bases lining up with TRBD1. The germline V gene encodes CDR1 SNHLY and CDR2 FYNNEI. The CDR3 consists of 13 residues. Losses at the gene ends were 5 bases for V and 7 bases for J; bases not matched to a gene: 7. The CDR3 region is CASSIKTGSGYTF. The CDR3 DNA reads TGTGCCAGCAGTATAAAGACAGGGAGTGGCTACACCTTC.

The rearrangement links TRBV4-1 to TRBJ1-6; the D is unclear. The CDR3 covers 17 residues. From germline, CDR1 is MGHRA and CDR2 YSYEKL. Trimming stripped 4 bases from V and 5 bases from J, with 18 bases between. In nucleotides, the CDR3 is TGCGCCAGCAGCCTTGGGAGAGCGGGGATGAATAATTCACCCCTCCACTTT. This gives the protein CASSLGRAGMNNSPLHF.

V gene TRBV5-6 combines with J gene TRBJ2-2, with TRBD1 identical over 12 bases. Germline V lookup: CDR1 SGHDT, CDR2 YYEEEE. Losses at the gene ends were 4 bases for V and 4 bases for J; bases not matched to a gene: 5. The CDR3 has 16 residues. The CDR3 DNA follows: TGTGCCAGCAGCCCGGGACAGGGGGCGACCACCGGGGAGCTGTTTTTT. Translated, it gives CASSPGQGATTGELFF.

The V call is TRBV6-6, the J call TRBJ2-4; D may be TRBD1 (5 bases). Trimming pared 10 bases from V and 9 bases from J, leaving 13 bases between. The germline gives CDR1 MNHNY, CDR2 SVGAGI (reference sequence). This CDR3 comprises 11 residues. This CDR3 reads CATSTDTIQYF. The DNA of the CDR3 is TGTGCCACATCGACAGACACCATTCAGTACTTC.

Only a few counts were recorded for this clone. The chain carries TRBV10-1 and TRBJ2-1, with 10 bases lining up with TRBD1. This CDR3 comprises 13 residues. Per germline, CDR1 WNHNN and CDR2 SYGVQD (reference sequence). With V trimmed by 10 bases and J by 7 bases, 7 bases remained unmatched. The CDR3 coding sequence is TGCGCCACCCCGGGACAGGGGTTGAATGAGCAGTTCTTC. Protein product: CATPGQGLNEQFF.